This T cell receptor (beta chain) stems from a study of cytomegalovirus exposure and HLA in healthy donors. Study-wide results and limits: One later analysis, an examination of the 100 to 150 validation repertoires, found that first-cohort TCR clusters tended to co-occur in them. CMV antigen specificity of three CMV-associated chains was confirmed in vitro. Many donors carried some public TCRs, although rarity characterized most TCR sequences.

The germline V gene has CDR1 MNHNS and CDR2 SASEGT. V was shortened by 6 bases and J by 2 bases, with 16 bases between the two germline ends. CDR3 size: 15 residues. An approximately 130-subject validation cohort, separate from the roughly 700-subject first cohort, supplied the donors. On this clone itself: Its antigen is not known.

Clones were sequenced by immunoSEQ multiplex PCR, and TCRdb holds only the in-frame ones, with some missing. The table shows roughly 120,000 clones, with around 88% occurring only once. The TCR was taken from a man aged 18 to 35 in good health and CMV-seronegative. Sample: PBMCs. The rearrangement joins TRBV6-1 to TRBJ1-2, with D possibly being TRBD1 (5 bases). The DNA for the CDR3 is TGTGCCAGCAGCGTTAGAAAACAGGAGAACTATGGCTACACCTTC. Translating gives CASSVRKQENYGYTF.